Listed below are T cell receptor beta chains from one sample, sequenced in a study of beta chain features in type 1 diabetes. Profiled with immunoSEQ multiplex PCR; TCRdb holds only in-frame clones, not every one. The table shows under 400,000 clones, with about 20% occurring only once. The sequenced sample was naive CD4+ T cells from blood. These receptors were taken from a woman under 30 in good health. Each CDR3 is given with its conserved first and last residue. Each record gives: V gene, D gene, J gene, clone size, CDR3 protein, CDR3 DNA. D genes are given only for firm matches. Not every row has a clone size; where given, it reads once, few, many or a size class.

TRBV29-1	TRBD2	TRBJ2-1	few	CSVTLAGGPLSEQFF	TGCAGCGTCACCTTAGCGGGGGGGCCTCTTAGTGAGCAGTTCTTC
TRBV7-6	.	TRBJ1-5	few	CASSTGFNQPQHF	TGTGCCAGCTCGACAGGTTTCAATCAGCCCCAGCATTTT
TRBV7-2	.	TRBJ2-6	.	CASSLAGPGSPGANVLTF	TGTGCCAGCAGCTTAGCAGGCCCGGGGAGCCCTGGGGCCAACGTCCTGACTTTC
TRBV6-1	TRBD1	TRBJ1-1	.	CASSTTGGTEAFF	TGTGCCAGCAGTACAACAGGGGGTACTGAAGCTTTCTTT
TRBV7-2	TRBD2	TRBJ2-3	few	CASSWTSGGGATDTQYF	TGTGCCAGCAGTTGGACTAGCGGGGGAGGGGCCACAGATACGCAGTATTTT
TRBV5-1	TRBD2	TRBJ2-7	few	CASSSGGLADLEQYF	TGCGCCAGCAGCTCAGGGGGACTAGCGGATCTGGAGCAGTACTTC
TRBV6-5	TRBD1	TRBJ1-2	.	CASTGQGKGGYTF	TGTGCCAGCACGGGACAGGGAAAAGGTGGCTACACCTTC
TRBV9	TRBD2	TRBJ2-4	few	CASSVVGGGGDIQYF	TGTGCCAGCAGCGTAGTGGGCGGGGGAGGGGACATTCAGTACTTC
TRBV4-3	.	TRBJ2-3	few	CASSRGATDTQYF	TGCGCCAGCAGCCGGGGAGCGACAGATACGCAGTATTTT
TRBV10-2	TRBD2	TRBJ2-7	.	CASRTSGTYEQYF	TGCGCCAGCAGGACTAGCGGAACCTACGAGCAGTACTTC
TRBV4-1	TRBD2	TRBJ2-1	few	CASSQVLAGFSYNEQFF	TGCGCCAGCAGCCAAGTGCTAGCGGGATTCTCCTACAATGAGCAGTTCTTC
TRBV7-2	.	TRBJ2-6	once	CASSLDRAGANVLTF	TGTGCCAGCAGCTTAGACAGGGCTGGGGCCAACGTCCTGACTTTC
TRBV6-6	TRBD1	TRBJ1-5	few	CASSSSPGQGRRPQHF	TGTGCCAGCAGTTCCTCGCCGGGACAGGGGAGGAGGCCCCAGCATTTT
TRBV15	.	TRBJ2-5	.	CATSRRDGGETQYF	TGTGCCACCAGCCGCAGAGATGGAGGGGAGACCCAGTACTTC
TRBV10-3	TRBD2	TRBJ2-1	.	CAITGTSEKAEQFF	TGTGCCATCACTGGGACTAGCGAAAAAGCGGAGCAGTTCTTC
TRBV30	TRBD1	TRBJ1-5	few	CAWNTGVDQPQHF	TGTGCCTGGAACACAGGGGTGGATCAGCCCCAGCATTTT
TRBV11-2	TRBD2	TRBJ2-7	few	CASRTWGGRKDEQYF	TGTGCCAGCAGAACTTGGGGCGGGAGAAAGGACGAGCAGTACTTC
TRBV5-4	.	TRBJ2-1	.	CASSLDQGTSYNEQFF	TGTGCCAGCAGCTTGGATCAGGGGACCTCCTACAATGAGCAGTTCTTC
TRBV6-5	.	TRBJ2-3	few	CASSWGGNTPDTQYF	TGTGCCAGCAGTTGGGGGGGCAACACGCCAGATACGCAGTATTTT
TRBV30	.	TRBJ2-5	.	CALGGGGQETQYF	TGTGCCTTAGGAGGTGGGGGGCAAGAGACCCAGTACTTC
TRBV30	.	TRBJ1-6	.	CACGKIGNSPLHF	TGTGCCTGTGGTAAAATCGGGAATTCACCCCTCCACTTT
TRBV9	TRBD1	TRBJ2-1	few	CASSVVRTGAYNEQFF	TGTGCCAGCAGCGTAGTCAGGACAGGGGCCTACAATGAGCAGTTCTTC
TRBV30	TRBD1	TRBJ2-7	.	CAWSVQGTAVSYEQYF	TGTGCCTGGAGTGTACAGGGGACGGCCGTCTCCTACGAGCAGTACTTC
TRBV25-1	.	TRBJ1-2	few	CPRVMDGYTF	TGCCCTCGGGTTATGGATGGCTACACCTTC
TRBV29-1	TRBD1	TRBJ1-2	.	CSVEDWGRTGNYGYTF	TGCAGCGTTGAAGATTGGGGAAGGACAGGGAACTATGGCTACACCTTC
TRBV5-1	TRBD2	TRBJ2-3	few	CASSLARGLAGVTDTQYF	TGCGCCAGCAGCTTGGCTCGGGGCCTAGCGGGAGTTACAGATACGCAGTATTTT
TRBV7-2	.	TRBJ1-5	.	CASSPGQSQSQPQHF	TGTGCCAGCAGCCCAGGACAAAGCCAAAGTCAGCCCCAGCATTTT
TRBV2	.	TRBJ1-5	.	CASTAGEIQPQHF	TGTGCCAGCACCGCAGGGGAGATTCAGCCCCAGCATTTT
TRBV5-4	.	TRBJ2-1	few	CASSHQEGGEQFF	TGTGCCAGCAGCCACCAGGAGGGGGGGGAGCAGTTCTTC
TRBV5-1	.	TRBJ1-1	once	CASSPTGVAEAFF	TGCGCCAGCAGCCCAACCGGGGTGGCTGAAGCTTTCTTT
TRBV4-1	TRBD1	TRBJ1-1	.	CASSRIYRGPTASTEAFF	TGCGCCAGCAGCCGAATCTACAGGGGGCCCACCGCTTCCACTGAAGCTTTCTTT
TRBV5-1	.	TRBJ2-3	.	CASSGGGWRDTQYF	TGCGCCAGCAGCGGTGGCGGGTGGCGGGATACGCAGTATTTT
TRBV14	TRBD2	TRBJ2-3	few	CASSQQLAGATDTQYF	TGTGCCAGCAGCCAACAACTAGCGGGGGCCACAGATACGCAGTATTTT
TRBV5-6	TRBD1	TRBJ2-7	.	CASSWGQGSSYEQYF	TGTGCCAGCAGCTGGGGACAGGGGAGCTCCTACGAGCAGTACTTC
TRBV5-1	.	TRBJ2-3	.	CASGSLGLQSTDTQYF	TGCGCCAGCGGTTCCCTGGGTTTACAGAGCACAGATACGCAGTATTTT
TRBV7-9	.	TRBJ1-1	.	CASSSLQGTEAFF	TGTGCCAGCAGCTCCCTTCAGGGCACTGAAGCTTTCTTT
TRBV18	.	TRBJ1-1	few	CASSPPRVPSGQAFF	TGTGCCAGCTCACCACCGCGGGTCCCTTCGGGCCAAGCTTTCTTT
TRBV6-5	.	TRBJ1-2	.	CASYLGYTF	TGTGCCAGCTATCTGGGCTACACCTTC
TRBV5-4	TRBD1	TRBJ2-7	.	CASSLEDRAGEQYF	TGTGCCAGCAGCTTGGAGGACAGGGCCGGCGAGCAGTACTTC
TRBV5-4	TRBD2	TRBJ2-2	.	CASTLGLAGGTGELFF	TGTGCCAGCACCTTAGGGCTAGCGGGCGGCACCGGGGAGCTGTTTTTT
TRBV27	TRBD2	TRBJ2-7	few	CASSLSPGLGPSEQYF	TGTGCCAGCAGTTTATCCCCGGGACTAGGACCTTCCGAGCAGTACTTC
TRBV25-1	.	TRBJ2-2	once	CASSEHSTGELFF	TGTGCCAGCAGTGAACACAGCACCGGGGAGCTGTTTTTT
TRBV11-3	.	TRBJ1-1	few	CASSFRGPMNTEAFF	TGTGCCAGCAGCTTCAGAGGGCCAATGAACACTGAAGCTTTCTTT
TRBV18	.	TRBJ2-5	few	CASSPPPSGETQYF	TGTGCCAGCTCACCACCCCCGTCCGGGGAGACCCAGTACTTC
TRBV7-9	TRBD1	TRBJ1-2	once	CASSQDRGGYGYTF	TGTGCCAGCAGCCAAGACAGGGGCGGCTATGGCTACACCTTC
TRBV18	TRBD1	TRBJ2-2	few	CASSRDSFAGELFF	TGTGCCAGCTCACGGGACAGTTTCGCCGGGGAGCTGTTTTTT
TRBV11-1	.	TRBJ1-4	few	CASSGLEEELFF	TGTGCCAGCAGCGGCCTCGAAGAGGAACTGTTTTTT
TRBV9	.	TRBJ2-7	few	CASSVGPSREQYF	TGTGCCAGCAGCGTAGGGCCTTCCCGCGAGCAGTACTTC
TRBV6-5	.	TRBJ1-2	.	CASSYWGPEGYTF	TGTGCCAGCAGTTATTGGGGCCCGGAGGGCTACACCTTC
TRBV4-2	TRBD2	TRBJ2-1	few	CASSLARTSGGYNEQFF	TGTGCCAGCAGCCTAGCTAGGACTAGCGGGGGCTACAATGAGCAGTTCTTC
TRBV6-5	.	TRBJ2-5	.	CASSASFTQETQYF	TGTGCCAGCAGCGCAAGTTTTACTCAAGAGACCCAGTACTTC
TRBV4-2	TRBD1	TRBJ1-6	.	CASSQGTVSSPLHF	TGTGCCAGCAGCCAGGGGACAGTATCTTCACCCCTCCACTTT
TRBV29-1	.	TRBJ2-5	few	CSVGHSQETQYF	TGCAGCGTTGGCCACAGTCAAGAGACCCAGTACTTC
TRBV6-5	TRBD2	TRBJ2-5	.	CASSPPGLDTETQYF	TGTGCCAGCAGTCCCCCGGGACTAGATACAGAGACCCAGTACTTC
TRBV20-1	TRBD1	TRBJ2-7	.	CSARSGQGGDF	TGCAGTGCTAGATCGGGACAGGGAGGAGACTTC
TRBV27	TRBD1	TRBJ2-5	.	CASTREGQGSWTQYF	TGTGCCAGCACCCGAGAGGGACAGGGGAGCTGGACCCAGTACTTC